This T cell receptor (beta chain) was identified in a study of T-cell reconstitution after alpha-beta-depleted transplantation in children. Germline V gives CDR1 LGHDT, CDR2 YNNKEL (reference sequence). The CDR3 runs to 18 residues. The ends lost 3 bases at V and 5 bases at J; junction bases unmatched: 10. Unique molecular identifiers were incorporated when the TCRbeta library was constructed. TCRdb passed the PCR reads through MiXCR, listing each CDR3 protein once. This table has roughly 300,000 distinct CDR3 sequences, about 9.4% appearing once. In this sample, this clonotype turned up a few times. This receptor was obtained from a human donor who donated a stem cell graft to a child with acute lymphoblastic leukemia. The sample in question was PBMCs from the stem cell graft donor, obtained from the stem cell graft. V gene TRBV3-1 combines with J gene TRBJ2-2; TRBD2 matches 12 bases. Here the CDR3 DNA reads TGTGCCAGCAGCCACACGGGACTAGCGGGTAGGAGGACCGGGGAGCTGTTTTTT. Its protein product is CASSHTGLAGRRTGELFF.